Below are 23 T cell receptor beta chains sequenced from a single sample in a study of blood T cell repertoires in COVID-19. Produced via immunoSEQ multiplex PCR; TCRdb's table is partial and in-frame only. Of 60,000 to 75,000 clones detected, about four fifths appear once; the ten largest clones hold 5.5% to 7%. Sequenced: peripheral blood. These receptors were obtained from a woman aged 45-59 years with active or convalescent COVID-19.

This clone was seen a handful of times. The chain uses TRBV18 and TRBJ2-3, with 11 bases matching TRBD2. The V and J ends lost 4 bases and 3 bases, in that order; junction bases with no gene match: 6. From germline, CDR1 is KGHSH and CDR2 LQKENI. The CDR3 extends over 16 amino acids. As DNA, the CDR3 is TGTGCCAGCTCACTAGACATAGCGGGAGGGACAGATACGCAGTATTTT. As protein: CASSLDIAGGTDTQYF.

This sequence joins TRBV19 and TRBJ1-1; D is ambiguous. CDR3 length: 13 amino acids. The germline CDR1 and CDR2 sequences are LNHDA and SQIVND (reference sequence). The V end lost 4 bases, the J end lost 0 bases, and 6 bases lay between the germline ends. The CDR3, as DNA: TGTGCCAGTAGTACGCTAGTGAACACTGAAGCTTTCTTT. The encoded protein is CASSTLVNTEAFF.

V usage is TRBV9 and J usage is TRBJ2-3; the match to TRBD2 covers 13 bases. J was trimmed by 5 bases and V by 0 bases; bases with no gene match: 0. The CDR3 loop spans 15 amino acids. From germline, CDR1 is SGDLS and CDR2 YYNGEE. Written as DNA, the CDR3 is TGTGCCAGCAGCGTAGGGACTAGCGGGAGAGATACGCAGTATTTT. Amino acids: CASSVGTSGRDTQYF.

This sequence joins TRBV19 and TRBJ1-2; tentative D call: TRBD1 (6 bases). Germline CDR1 LNHDA, CDR2 SQIVND (reference sequence). V lost 4 bases and J lost 8, with 17 bases in between. The CDR3 is 14 amino acids. Here the CDR3 reads CASSTHRDIDGYTF. CDR3 in DNA: TGTGCCAGTAGTACCCACCGGGACATTGACGGCTACACCTTC.

This sequence joins TRBV27 and TRBJ2-2; 12 bases are shared with TRBD2. With V trimmed by 5 bases and J by 4 bases, 5 bases remained unmatched. The CDR3 has 16 residues. Germline V gene data show CDR1 as MNHEY and CDR2 as SMNVEV (reference sequence). For the CDR3, the DNA is TGTGCCAGCAGTCGACTAGCGGGAGCGGGCACCGGGGAGCTGTTTTTT. Translation gives CASSRLAGAGTGELFF.

The chain uses TRBV25-1 and TRBJ1-1; the D is unclear. Trimming cost V 8 bases and J 4 bases, with 8 bases left between them. Germline V gives CDR1 MGHDK, CDR2 SYGVNS. The length of the CDR3 is 11 residues. The chain's CDR3 is CASGRLTEAFF. For the CDR3, the DNA is TGTGCCAGCGGTCGACTCACTGAAGCTTTCTTT.

This clone was seen just once. The chain recombines TRBV2 with TRBJ1-5; a weak D match, TRBD1 (5 bases). This CDR3 has 14 residues. V was shortened by 4 bases and J by 5 bases, with 12 bases between the two germline ends. Germline assignment: CDR1 SNHLY and CDR2 FYNNEI. The CDR3 DNA follows: TGTGCCAGCAGTGGGCAGGGTTTGGATCAGCCCCAGCATTTT. Amino acid sequence: CASSGQGLDQPQHF.

This clone was found a few times. V gene TRBV2 combines with J gene TRBJ2-7, with D possibly matching TRBD1 (5 bases). Trimming left V 2 bases short and J 7 bases short, with 15 bases between. The CDR3 sequence is 14 residues long. CDR1 and CDR2 (germline): SNHLY, FYNNEI. This chain's CDR3 is CASSESRVGGEQYF. The CDR3 DNA follows: TGTGCCAGCAGTGAATCCAGGGTGGGTGGTGAGCAGTACTTC.

The chain carries TRBV7-9 and TRBJ2-5; D call uncertain. This CDR3 is built from 12 residues. The germline V gene has CDR1 SEHNR and CDR2 FQNEAQ (reference sequence). V lost 6 bases, J lost 2 bases, and 7 bases lay in between. DNA for the CDR3: TGTGCCAGCAGTCGGGTTCAAGAGACCCAGTACTTC. Translating it yields CASSRVQETQYF.

V usage is TRBV5-6 and J usage is TRBJ1-5, with a tentative D call TRBD1 (5 bases). This CDR3 is built from 15 residues. From germline, CDR1 is SGHDT and CDR2 YYEEEE. V was clipped by 4 bases and J by 0 bases, with 11 bases between them. This CDR3 is CASSKRQYSNQPQHF. CDR3 bases: TGTGCCAGCAGCAAACGACAGTATAGCAATCAGCCCCAGCATTTT.

The rearrangement links TRBV27 to TRBJ1-1; no clear D. The CDR3 sequence is 13 residues long. In germline, CDR1 is MNHEY, CDR2 SMNVEV (reference sequence). The V and J ends lost 5 bases and 1 base respectively, with 8 bases between them. In nucleotides, the CDR3 is TGTGCCAGCAGTCCCAGGCGGAACACTGAAGCTTTCTTT. Translated: CASSPRRNTEAFF.

This chain uses TRBV30 with TRBJ1-1; D ambiguous. Germline values: CDR1 GTSNPN, CDR2 SVGIG (reference sequence). The V gene lost 8 bases and the J gene lost 5 bases, with 18 bases spanning the gap. This CDR3 comprises 13 residues. The CDR3 nucleotides are TGTGCCGCAAAATCTAGTGTTAGTACTGAAGCTTTCTTT. This encodes CAAKSSVSTEAFF.

V gene TRBV19 combines with J gene TRBJ1-1; a possible D gene is TRBD1 (6 bases). The CDR3 is 15 amino acids. Germline CDR1 reads LNHDA; CDR2 reads SQIVND (reference sequence). The V and J ends lost 6 bases and 3 bases respectively, with 17 bases between them. CDR3 amino acids: CASRAGDTSYTEAFF. CDR3 coding DNA: TGTGCCAGTAGGGCGGGGGACACCTCATACACTGAAGCTTTCTTT.

V is TRBV29-1 and J is TRBJ1-2, with a tentative D call TRBD1 (5 bases). The CDR3 spans 16 residues. The germline V and J ends were trimmed by 3 bases and 1 base, with 18 bases remaining between them. Germline CDR1 and CDR2: SQVTM and ANQGSEA. The CDR3 region has the DNA TGCAGCGTTGATGGTGCAGCCTGGGACTATAACTATGGCTACACCTTC. This translates into CSVDGAAWDYNYGYTF.

The sample holds a few counts of this clone. The rearrangement uses TRBV20-1 and TRBJ2-3; 11 bases are a match to TRBD2. Looked up from germline, CDR1 is DFQATT and CDR2 is SNEGSKA (reference sequence). Trimming took 3 bases from V and 5 from J; bases not matched to a gene: 4. This CDR3 is built from 14 residues. The CDR3 protein is CSASSGREKDTQYF. DNA of the CDR3: TGCAGTGCTAGTAGCGGGAGGGAGAAAGATACGCAGTATTTT.

This rearrangement joins TRBV12-1 to TRBJ2-2; the table's D call, TRBD1, has no DNA check behind it. TRBV12-1 is labeled a pseudogene. This CDR3 is built from 20 residues. CDR3 sequence (DNA): TGTGCCAGCAGCTCTCTGGGGACAGGGTCCTTCTTCGCGAACACCGGGGAGCTGTTTTTT. Its protein product is CASSSLGTGSFFANTGELFF.

The chain couples TRBV7-6 to TRBJ2-3, with 7 bases matching TRBD2. After removal of 6 bases from V and 0 bases from J, the junction contained 6 bases not matched to a gene. CDR1 and CDR2 from the germline V gene are SGHVS and FNYEAQ. The CDR3 covers 15 residues. CDR3 amino acids: CASSSSGPSTDTQYF. DNA of the CDR3: TGTGCCAGCAGTTCTAGCGGCCCCAGCACAGATACGCAGTATTTT. Full variable domain (rest looked up from reference TRBV7-6 and TRBJ2-3): GAGVSQSPRYKVTKRGQDVALRCDPISGHVSLYWYRQALGQGPEFLTYFNYEAQQDKSGLPNDRFSAERPEGSISTLTIQRTEQRDSAMYRCASSSSGPSTDTQYFGPGTRLTVL.

This chain connects TRBV28 to TRBJ2-7; TRBD2 is a possible D gene (6 bases). The CDR3 extends over 14 amino acids. V was shortened by 1 base and J by 6 bases, with 13 bases between the two germline ends. CDR1 is MDHEN and CDR2 is SYDVKM in the germline V gene. The CDR3 sequence: CASSLSSGRGEQYF. The CDR3 DNA follows: TGTGCCAGCAGTTTATCGAGCGGGCGGGGCGAGCAGTACTTC.

CDR3 residues: CASSLAVARAGYTEAFF. The CDR3 DNA reads as TGCGCCAGCAGCTTGGCGGTAGCGAGGGCGGGATACACTGAAGCTTTCTTT. The gene calls are TRBV5-1 and TRBJ1-1; no reliable D call. V lost 0 bases to trimming and J lost 3 bases, with 18 bases between them. Looked up from germline, CDR1 is SGHRS and CDR2 is YFSETQ. This CDR3 spans 17 amino acids.

This clone was observed a single time. The chain has TRBV27 and TRBJ1-5, with 7 nucleotides matching TRBD1. This CDR3 has 14 amino acids. In germline, CDR1 is MNHEY, CDR2 SMNVEV (reference sequence). V lost 2 bases, J lost 7 bases, and 5 bases stayed unmatched. CDR3 in amino acids: CASSLGPGGQPQHF. In nucleotides, the CDR3 is TGTGCCAGCAGTTTAGGGCCAGGGGGACAGCCCCAGCATTTT.

The genes are TRBV7-3 and TRBJ1-1; 9 nucleotides agree with TRBD1. Germline V gene lookup returns CDR1 SGHTA and CDR2 FQGTGA. There are 15 residues in the CDR3. J was trimmed by 4 bases and V by 5 bases; bases with no gene match: 8. CDR3 DNA sequence: TGTGCCAGCAGCCTCTCCACGACAGGGGGCACTGAAGCTTTCTTT. Translation: CASSLSTTGGTEAFF.

V is TRBV25-1 and J is TRBJ1-4; unclear D gene. The CDR3 is 15 amino acids. Germline CDR1 reads MGHDK; CDR2 reads SYGVNS. The ends were cut back, 2 bases at V and 7 bases at J, with 14 bases in the middle. The CDR3 region is CASSERRIAGEKLFF. CDR3 in DNA: TGTGCCAGCAGTGAACGGCGCATCGCGGGTGAAAAACTGTTTTTT.

This clone was seen a few times. The chain couples TRBV3-1 (or the pseudogene TRBV3-2) to TRBJ1-2; no definite D call. CDR1 and CDR2 from the germline V gene are LGHDT and YNNKEL (reference sequence). This CDR3 has 16 residues. Trimming took off 0 bases at V and 4 bases at J, with 15 bases between the two ends. The CDR3 bases are TGTGCCAGCAGCCAAGATAGAACCCGGTCAATCTATGGCTACACCTTC. It encodes CASSQDRTRSIYGYTF.